This entry lists 13 T cell receptor beta chains sequenced from one sample in a study of beta chain features in type 1 diabetes. Expressed TCRB transcripts were sequenced because the isolated RNA had all been reverse transcribed beforehand. Assay used: immunoSEQ multiplex PCR; TCRdb lists only in-frame clones, some missing. The sample lists hundreds of thousands of clones, 15% to 18% occurring once. Sequencing was performed on naive CD4+ T cells from blood. The receptors stem from a man aged 18 to 35 in good health.

The rearrangement uses TRBV10-3 and TRBJ1-2, with D possibly matching TRBD1 (6 bases). V was clipped by 8 bases and J by 7 bases, with 14 bases between them. CDR1 and CDR2 from the germline V gene are ENHRY and SYGVKD. The CDR3 has 12 amino acids. CDR3 DNA: TGTGCCATCCTTGAGGGCAGGGGTGGCTACACCTTC. Amino acids: CAILEGRGGYTF.

The chain joins TRBV28 to TRBJ1-4; the D gene is possibly TRBD1 (6 bases). Between the trimmed V and J ends, which lost 6 bases and 6 bases, there was a span of 11 bases. In germline, CDR1 is MDHEN, CDR2 SYDVKM. This CDR3 spans 13 amino acids. The CDR3 region is CASRGQSYEKLFF. The CDR3, as DNA: TGTGCCAGCAGGGGACAAAGCTATGAAAAACTGTTTTTT.

The chain has TRBV27 and TRBJ2-2; D not certain. Germline V CDR1 and CDR2: MNHEY, SMNVEV (reference sequence). The V gene lost 2 bases and the J gene lost 1 base, with 11 bases spanning the gap. The CDR3 is made up of 16 amino acids. Written as DNA, the CDR3 is TGTGCCAGCAGTTTAATAGGGTTGTTGAACACCGGGGAGCTGTTTTTT. This translates into CASSLIGLLNTGELFF.

The chain combines TRBV10-3 with TRBJ1-5; possibly TRBD1 for D (6 bases). Germline V gene sequence: CDR1 ENHRY, CDR2 SYGVKD. CDR3 size: 14 residues. Trimming shortened V by 10 bases and J by 3 bases, and 16 bases separated the two germline ends. As DNA, the CDR3 is TGTGCCACCAAACTGGACAGCATCAATCAGCCCCAGCATTTT. It is translated as CATKLDSINQPQHF.

As for this clone: This sample also contains other DNA sequences that code for the same CDR3. The rearrangement links TRBV15 to TRBJ2-5; perhaps TRBD2 as D (5 bases). CDR1 is LNHNV, CDR2 YYDKDF, per germline (reference sequence). The CDR3 sequence is 14 residues long. Trimming pared 0 bases from V and 4 bases from J, leaving 9 bases between. The CDR3 bases are TGTGCCACCAGCAGAGATAGAGGGCGAGAGACCCAGTACTTC. Translation: CATSRDRGRETQYF.

This clone was seen a few times. The chain recombines TRBV9 with TRBJ1-2; 7 nucleotides line up with TRBD1. Germline V gene sequence: CDR1 SGDLS, CDR2 YYNGEE. The junction had 5 bases not matched to a gene; V was cut back by 1 base and J by 2 bases. The CDR3 contains 15 residues. CDR3 nucleotides: TGTGCCAGCAGCGTACATGACAGGGACAACTATGGCTACACCTTC. This sequence encodes CASSVHDRDNYGYTF.

There are a few counts of this clone. The chain carries TRBV5-8 and TRBJ1-5, with D unresolved. Germline values: CDR1 SGHTS, CDR2 YDEGEE. Trimming pared 4 bases from V and 4 bases from J, leaving 3 bases between. The length of the CDR3 is 11 residues. Written as DNA, the CDR3 is TGTGCCAGCAGCCGGAATCAGCCCCAGCATTTT. Translation: CASSRNQPQHF.

The gene calls are TRBV7-8 and TRBJ2-1; 11 nucleotides match TRBD2. Germline-derived CDR1 and CDR2 are SGHVS and FQNEAQ. V was pared by 4 bases and J by 9 bases, with 5 bases of the junction left unmatched. This CDR3 has 14 amino acids. The CDR3 coding sequence is TGTGCCAGCAGCTCGACTAGCGGGAAGGGTGAGCAGTTCTTC. Translation: CASSSTSGKGEQFF.

V and J are TRBV10-3 and TRBJ2-1; TRBD2 aligns across 9 bases. Per the germline V gene, CDR1 is ENHRY and CDR2 is SYGVKD. CDR3 length: 16 amino acids. The trim removed 0 bases at V and 10 bases at J, leaving 10 bases unmatched. CDR3 in DNA: TGTGCCATCAGTGAGTCGGCTAGCGGGATAGGTAAGGAGCAGTTCTTC. It codes for CAISESASGIGKEQFF.

This clone was observed a handful of times. The chain carries TRBV7-2 and TRBJ2-7, with D unclear. The V and J ends lost 2 bases and 7 bases respectively, with 18 bases between them. Germline V gene data show CDR1 as SGHTA and CDR2 as FQGNSA. The CDR3 runs to 15 residues. CDR3 sequence reads: CASSLRTLTPREQYF. The CDR3 DNA is TGTGCCAGCAGCTTACGGACGCTTACTCCGAGGGAGCAGTACTTC.

This clone was seen a few times. Here the CDR3 reads CASSLDYRDRGTETQYF. The CDR3 nucleotides are TGCGCCAGCAGCCTGGACTACCGGGACAGGGGCACGGAGACCCAGTACTTC. V is TRBV5-1 and J is TRBJ2-5; TRBD1 matches at 10 bases. V shed 4 bases, J shed 5 bases, and the junction held 14 bases outside the gene matches. CDR1 is SGHRS and CDR2 is YFSETQ in the germline V gene. The CDR3 is made up of 17 amino acids.

This clone has a handful of counts. This rearrangement joins TRBV5-1 to TRBJ1-1; weak D call: TRBD1 (6 bases). The V and J ends lost 5 bases and 1 base respectively, with 9 bases between them. The germline V gene encodes CDR1 SGHRS and CDR2 YFSETQ. The CDR3 is 13 residues long. The CDR3 coding sequence is TGCGCCAGCAGGGGCAGGGGGAACACTGAAGCTTTCTTT. It specifies CASRGRGNTEAFF. Full variable domain (outside the CDR3, taken from reference TRBV5-1 and TRBJ1-1): KAGVTQTPRYLIKTRGQQVTLSCSPISGHRSVSWYQQTPGQGLQFLFEYFSETQRNKGNFPGRFSGRQFSNSRSEMNVSTLELGDSALYLCASRGRGNTEAFFGQGTRLTVV.

This clone was seen a handful of times. The V call is TRBV25-1, the J call TRBJ2-7, with 9 nucleotides matching TRBD2. Trimming cost V 4 bases and J 6 bases; bases outside gene matches: 7. Germline CDR1 reads MGHDK; CDR2 reads SYGVNS. The CDR3 runs 14 residues. The CDR3 protein is CASSGVAGGGEQYF. For the CDR3, the DNA is TGTGCCAGCAGTGGGGTGGCGGGAGGGGGCGAGCAGTACTTC.